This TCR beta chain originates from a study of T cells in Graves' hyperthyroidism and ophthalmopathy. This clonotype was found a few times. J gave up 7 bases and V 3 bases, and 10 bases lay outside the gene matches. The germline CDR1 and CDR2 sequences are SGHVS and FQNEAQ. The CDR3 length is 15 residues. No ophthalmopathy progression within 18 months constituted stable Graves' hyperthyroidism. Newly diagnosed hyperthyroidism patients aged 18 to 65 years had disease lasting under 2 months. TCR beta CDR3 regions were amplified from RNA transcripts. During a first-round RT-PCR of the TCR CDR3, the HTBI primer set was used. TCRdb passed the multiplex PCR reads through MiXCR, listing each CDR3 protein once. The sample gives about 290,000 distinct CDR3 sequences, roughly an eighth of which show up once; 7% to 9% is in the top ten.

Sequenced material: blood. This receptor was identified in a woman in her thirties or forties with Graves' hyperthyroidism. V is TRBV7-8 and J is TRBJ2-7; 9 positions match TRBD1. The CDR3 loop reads CASSFSRDRVREQYF. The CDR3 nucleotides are TGTGCCAGCAGCTTTAGCCGGGACAGGGTAAGAGAGCAGTACTTC.